This TCR beta chain was retrieved from a study of OX40 agonist ivuxolimab in advanced cancers. For the study at large: The study gave patients intravenous ivuxolimab at 0.01 to 10 mg/kg every 2 weeks. Overall study results and limits: The work left the antigen specificity of expanded peripheral T cells undetermined.

The V end lost 4 bases, the J end lost 4 bases, and 10 bases lay between the germline ends. Germline V lookup: CDR1 MGHDK, CDR2 SYGVNS. This CDR3 region has 14 residues. Cycle 7 day 1, cycle 4 day 1, and baseline were the timepoints at which blood was sampled. To note about this clone: Its specificity is unknown.

Libraries were prepared by immunoSEQ multiplex PCR; TCRdb keeps only in-frame clonotypes and omits some of them. The sample gives over 95,000 clones, around 90% of which show up once; 0.79% is in the top ten. The starting material was CD4+ or CD8+ T cells sorted from blood, obtained in a trial of the OX40 agonist ivuxolimab. The origin of this receptor is an adult with an advanced solid tumor such as melanoma, head and neck, liver or kidney cancer. The V and J genes are TRBV25-1 and TRBJ2-2; no clear D. The CDR3 coding sequence is TGTGCCAGCAGTGTGGCAGCTGGCACCGGGGAGCTGTTTTTT. This sequence encodes CASSVAAGTGELFF.